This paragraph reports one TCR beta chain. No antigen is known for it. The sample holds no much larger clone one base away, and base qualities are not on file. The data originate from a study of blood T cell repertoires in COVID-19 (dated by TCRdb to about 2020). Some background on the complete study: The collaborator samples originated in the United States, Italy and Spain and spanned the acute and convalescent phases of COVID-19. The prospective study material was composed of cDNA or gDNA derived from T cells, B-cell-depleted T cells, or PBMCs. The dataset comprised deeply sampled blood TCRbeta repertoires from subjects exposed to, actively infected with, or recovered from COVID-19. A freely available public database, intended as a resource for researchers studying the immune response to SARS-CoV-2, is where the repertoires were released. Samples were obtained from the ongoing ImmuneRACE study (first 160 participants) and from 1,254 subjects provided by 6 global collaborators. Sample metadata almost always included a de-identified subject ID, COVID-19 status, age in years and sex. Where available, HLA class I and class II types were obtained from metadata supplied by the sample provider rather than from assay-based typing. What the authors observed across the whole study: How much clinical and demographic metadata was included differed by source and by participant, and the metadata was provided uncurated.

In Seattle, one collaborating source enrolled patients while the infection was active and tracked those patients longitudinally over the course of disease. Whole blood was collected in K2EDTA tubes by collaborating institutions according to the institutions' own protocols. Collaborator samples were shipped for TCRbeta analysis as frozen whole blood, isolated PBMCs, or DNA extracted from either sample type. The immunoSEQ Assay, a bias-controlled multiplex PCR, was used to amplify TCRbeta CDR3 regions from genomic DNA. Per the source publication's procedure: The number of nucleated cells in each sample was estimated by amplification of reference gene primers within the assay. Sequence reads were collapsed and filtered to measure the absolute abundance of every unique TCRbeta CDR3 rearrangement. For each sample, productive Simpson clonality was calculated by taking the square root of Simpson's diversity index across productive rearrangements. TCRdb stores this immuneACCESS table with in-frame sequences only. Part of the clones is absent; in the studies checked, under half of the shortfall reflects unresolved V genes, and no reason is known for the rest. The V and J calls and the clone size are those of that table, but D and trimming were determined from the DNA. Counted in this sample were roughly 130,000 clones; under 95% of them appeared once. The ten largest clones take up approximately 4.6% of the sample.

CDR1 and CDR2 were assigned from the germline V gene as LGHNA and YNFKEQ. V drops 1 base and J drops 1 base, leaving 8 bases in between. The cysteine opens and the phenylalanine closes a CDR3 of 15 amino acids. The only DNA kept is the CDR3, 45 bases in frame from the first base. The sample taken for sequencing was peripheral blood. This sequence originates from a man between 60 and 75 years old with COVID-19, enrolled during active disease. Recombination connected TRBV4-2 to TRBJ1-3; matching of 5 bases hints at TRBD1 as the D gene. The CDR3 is CASSQGGESGNTIYF. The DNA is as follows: TGTGCCAGCAGCCAAGGGGGGGAGTCTGGAAACACCATATATTTT.